The sample holds a few counts of the clone carrying this T cell receptor beta chain. The antigen remains unidentified. The V segment lost 3 bases and the J segment 4 bases; nucleotides outside the gene matches: 18. Looked up from germline, CDR1 is GTSNPN and CDR2 is SVGIG (reference sequence). This CDR3 spans 18 amino acids. This sample was taken from a study of cytomegalovirus exposure and HLA in healthy donors. Study results and limitations: The classifier reportedly diagnosed cytomegalovirus status with high sensitivity and specificity.

Primers included in the PCR were 60 Vbeta and 13 Jbeta primers. Assay: immunoSEQ multiplex PCR; the TCRdb copy retains only in-frame clones and omits some. Altogether about 82,000 clones are present, about 79% being singletons, with the ten largest covering approximately 17%. Sample: PBMCs. The clonotype comes from a man aged 70-80 years in good health and CMV-seropositive. V usage is TRBV30 and J usage is TRBJ2-5, with TRBD2 identical over 9 bases. Here the CDR3 reads CAWRPIPGIAGELETQYF. The CDR3 DNA reads TGTGCCTGGAGACCAATCCCAGGAATAGCGGGGGAGTTAGAGACCCAGTACTTC. The full variable domain, rest sourced from reference TRBV30 and TRBJ2-5, is SQTIHQWPATLVQPVGSPLSLECTVEGTSNPNLYWYRQAAGRGLQLLFYSVGIGQISSEVPQNLSASRPQDRQFILSSKKLLLSDSGFYLCAWRPIPGIAGELETQYFGPGTRLLVL.